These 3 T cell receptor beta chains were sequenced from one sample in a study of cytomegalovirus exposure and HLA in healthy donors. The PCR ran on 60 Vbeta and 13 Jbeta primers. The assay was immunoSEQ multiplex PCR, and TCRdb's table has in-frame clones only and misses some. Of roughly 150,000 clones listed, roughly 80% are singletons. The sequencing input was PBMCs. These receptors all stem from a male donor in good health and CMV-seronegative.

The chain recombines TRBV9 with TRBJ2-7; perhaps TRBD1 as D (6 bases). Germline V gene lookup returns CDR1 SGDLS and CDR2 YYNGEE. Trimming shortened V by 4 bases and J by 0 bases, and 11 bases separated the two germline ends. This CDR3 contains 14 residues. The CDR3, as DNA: TGTGCCAGCAGCCCTAGACAGGTCTCCTACGAGCAGTACTTC. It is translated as CASSPRQVSYEQYF. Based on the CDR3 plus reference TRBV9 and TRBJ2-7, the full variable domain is DSGVTQTPKHLITATGQRVTLRCSPRSGDLSVYWYQQSLDQGLQFLIQYYNGEERAKGNILERFSAQQFPDLHSELNLSSLELGDSALYFCASSPRQVSYEQYFGPGTRLTVT.

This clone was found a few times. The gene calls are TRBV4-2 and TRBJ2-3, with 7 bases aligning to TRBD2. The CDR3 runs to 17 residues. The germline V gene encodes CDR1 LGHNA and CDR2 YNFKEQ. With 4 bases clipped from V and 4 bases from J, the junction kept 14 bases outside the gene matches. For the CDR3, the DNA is TGTGCCAGCAGCCCAAGAAACGGGGAGGGCCAGGCAGATACGCAGTATTTT. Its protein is CASSPRNGEGQADTQYF.

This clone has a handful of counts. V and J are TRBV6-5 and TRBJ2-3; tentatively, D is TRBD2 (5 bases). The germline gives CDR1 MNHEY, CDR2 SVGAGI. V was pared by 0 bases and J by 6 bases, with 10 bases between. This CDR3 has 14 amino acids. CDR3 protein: CASSYSASSDTQYF. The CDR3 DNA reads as TGTGCCAGCAGTTACTCGGCTAGCAGCGATACGCAGTATTTT.